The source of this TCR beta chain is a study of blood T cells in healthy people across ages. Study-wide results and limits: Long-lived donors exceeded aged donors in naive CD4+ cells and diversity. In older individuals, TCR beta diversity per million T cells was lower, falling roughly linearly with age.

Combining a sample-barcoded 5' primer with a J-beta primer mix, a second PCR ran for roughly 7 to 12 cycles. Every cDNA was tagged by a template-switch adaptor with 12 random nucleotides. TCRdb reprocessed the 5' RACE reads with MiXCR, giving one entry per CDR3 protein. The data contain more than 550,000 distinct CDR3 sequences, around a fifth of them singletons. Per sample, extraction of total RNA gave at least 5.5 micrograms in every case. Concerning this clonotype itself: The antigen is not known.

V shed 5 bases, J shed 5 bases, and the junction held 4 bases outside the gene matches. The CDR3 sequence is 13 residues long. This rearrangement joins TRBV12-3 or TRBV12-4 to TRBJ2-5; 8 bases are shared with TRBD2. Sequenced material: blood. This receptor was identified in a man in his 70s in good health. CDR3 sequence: CASSRGGRETQYF. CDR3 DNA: TGTGCCAGCAGTCGCGGGGGGAGGGAGACCCAGTACTTC.